Described below is a single TCR beta chain sequence and its context. Its cognate antigen is unknown. This specimen comes from a study of shared clonotypes between healthy human individuals. General study points: Sharing of clonotypes among donors was expected to vary with sequencing depth. Sampling involved blood alone; tissue repertoires likely differ.

The CDR3 consists of 14 residues. CDR1 is MDHEN, CDR2 SYDVKM, per germline. The V end was cut by 2 bases, the J end by 6 bases, with 11 bases between. Sorted subsets were amplified in replicate PCRs using approximately 0.2 ug DNA, about 30,000 T cell genomes. Original processing methods: Filtering differed for immunoSEQ, which gave only junction sequences without quality scores. Measured with immunoSEQ multiplex PCR; TCRdb has only the in-frame clones, and not every one. From that table come the V and J calls and clone size; the DNA was used to work out D and trimming. The sample lists a few million clones, 80% to 95% occurring once.

The chain combines TRBV28 with TRBJ1-5, with a possible D match to TRBD1 (5 bases). The receptor comes from a man between 18 and 35 years old in good health. Some clones in this sample may be carry-over from other donors' samples. The sequenced material came from naive CD4+ T cells from PBMCs. Noted subset: CD45RA+ positively selected. CDR3 residues: CASSLVGVGQPQHF. The CDR3 nucleotides are TGTGCCAGCAGTTTAGTGGGGGTGGGTCAGCCCCAGCATTTT.